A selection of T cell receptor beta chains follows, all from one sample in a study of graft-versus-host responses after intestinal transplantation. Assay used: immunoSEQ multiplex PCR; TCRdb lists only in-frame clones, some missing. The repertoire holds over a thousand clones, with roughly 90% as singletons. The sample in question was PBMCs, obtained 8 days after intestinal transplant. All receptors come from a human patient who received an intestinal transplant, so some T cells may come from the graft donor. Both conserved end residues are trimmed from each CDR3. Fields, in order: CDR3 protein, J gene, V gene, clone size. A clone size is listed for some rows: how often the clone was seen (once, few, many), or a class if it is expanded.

CDR3 protein: ASSFRQGIYEQY
J gene: TRBJ2-7
V gene: TRBV21-1
clone size: NA

CDR3 protein: ASSSGHTEAF
J gene: TRBJ1-1
V gene: TRBV19
clone size: NA

CDR3 protein: ASSWQNTEAF
J gene: TRBJ1-1
V gene: TRBV5-4
clone size: NA

CDR3 protein: ASSEYPPHGKTYGYT
J gene: TRBJ1-2
V gene: TRBV6-4
clone size: NA

CDR3 protein: ASSAGLAQLEQY
J gene: TRBJ2-7
V gene: TRBV9
clone size: NA

CDR3 protein: ASSVAGELF
J gene: TRBJ2-2
V gene: TRBV9
clone size: NA

CDR3 protein: ARSGAGGGDTQY
J gene: TRBJ2-3
V gene: TRBV6-5
clone size: few

CDR3 protein: ASSLSGPLNTEAF
J gene: TRBJ1-1
V gene: TRBV5-6
clone size: once

CDR3 protein: ASSDGRATDTQY
J gene: TRBJ2-3
V gene: TRBV6-4
clone size: NA

CDR3 protein: ASSYSSGFEAF
J gene: TRBJ1-1
V gene: TRBV6-5
clone size: NA

CDR3 protein: ASSWGGMDQPQH
J gene: TRBJ1-5
V gene: TRBV19
clone size: NA

CDR3 protein: ASSWTHSYNEQF
J gene: TRBJ2-1
V gene: TRBV27
clone size: once

CDR3 protein: ASSYGRDTEAF
J gene: TRBJ1-1
V gene: TRBV5-4
clone size: few

CDR3 protein: ASSAGDREAYEQY
J gene: TRBJ2-7
V gene: TRBV13
clone size: NA

CDR3 protein: ASRPGAATEAF
J gene: TRBJ1-1
V gene: TRBV19
clone size: NA

CDR3 protein: ASSPRGRDQPQH
J gene: TRBJ1-5
V gene: TRBV13
clone size: NA